This TCR beta chain was sequenced in a study of blood T cell repertoires in COVID-19. Study summary: PBMCs, B-cell-depleted T cells, or T cells provided the cDNA or gDNA that made up the material.

The authors' processing: Estimated nucleated cell counts came from reference gene primer amplification. The method was immunoSEQ multiplex PCR; TCRdb's version includes in-frame clones alone and lacks a portion of them. Clone size and V and J calls were adopted from that table, with D and trimming inferred from the DNA. Among around 170,000 clones listed, roughly 84% were seen once. V gave up 0 bases and J gave up 2 bases, with 10 bases separating them. Germline loops: CDR1 MNHEY, CDR2 SMNVEV (reference sequence). The CDR3 has 15 amino acids. This receptor was identified in a woman in her sixties or seventies with acute or convalescent COVID-19. Sequencing was performed on peripheral blood. This rearrangement joins TRBV27 to TRBJ1-1; TRBD1 is a possible D gene (5 bases). The DNA of the CDR3 is TGTGCCAGCAGTTTATCGGGGGGATTTAACACTGAAGCTTTCTTT. Translating gives CASSLSGGFNTEAFF.